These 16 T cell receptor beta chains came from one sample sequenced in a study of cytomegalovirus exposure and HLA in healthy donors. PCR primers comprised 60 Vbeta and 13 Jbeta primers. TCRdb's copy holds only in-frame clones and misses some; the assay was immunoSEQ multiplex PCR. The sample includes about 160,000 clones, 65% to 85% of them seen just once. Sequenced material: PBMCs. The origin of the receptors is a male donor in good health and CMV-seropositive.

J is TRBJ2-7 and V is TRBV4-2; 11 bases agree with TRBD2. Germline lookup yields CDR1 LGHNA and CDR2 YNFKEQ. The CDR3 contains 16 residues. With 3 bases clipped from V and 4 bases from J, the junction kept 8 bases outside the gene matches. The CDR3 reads CASSQATSGREYEQYF. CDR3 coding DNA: TGTGCCAGCAGCCAGGCCACTAGCGGGAGAGAGTACGAGCAGTACTTC.

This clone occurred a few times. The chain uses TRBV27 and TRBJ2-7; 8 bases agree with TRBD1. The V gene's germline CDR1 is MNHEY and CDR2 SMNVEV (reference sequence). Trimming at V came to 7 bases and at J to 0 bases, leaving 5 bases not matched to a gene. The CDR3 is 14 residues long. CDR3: CASNPGTGSYEQYF. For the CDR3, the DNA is TGTGCCAGCAACCCCGGGACAGGCTCCTACGAGCAGTACTTC.

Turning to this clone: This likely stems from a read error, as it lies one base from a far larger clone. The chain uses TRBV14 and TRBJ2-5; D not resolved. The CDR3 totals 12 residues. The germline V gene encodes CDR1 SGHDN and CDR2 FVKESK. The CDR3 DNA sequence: TGTGCCAGCAGCCCAGATCGGGTCGCCCCGGACTTC. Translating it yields CASSPDRVAPDF. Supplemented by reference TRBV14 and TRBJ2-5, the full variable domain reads EAGVTQFPSHSVIEKGQTVTLRCDPISGHDNLYWYRRVMGKEIKFLLHFVKESKQDESGMPNNRFLAERTGGTYSTLKVQPAELEDSGVYFCASSPDRVAPDFGPGTRLLVL.

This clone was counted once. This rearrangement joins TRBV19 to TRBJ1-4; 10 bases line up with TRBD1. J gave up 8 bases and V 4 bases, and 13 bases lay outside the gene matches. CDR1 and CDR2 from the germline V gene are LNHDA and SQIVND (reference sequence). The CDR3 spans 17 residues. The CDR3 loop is CASSRGAPGQGREKLFF. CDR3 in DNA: TGTGCCAGTAGTAGAGGGGCTCCGGGACAGGGGAGGGAAAAACTGTTTTTT. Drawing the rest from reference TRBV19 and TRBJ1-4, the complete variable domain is DGGITQSPKYLFRKEGQNVTLSCEQNLNHDAMYWYRQDPGQGLRLIYYSQIVNDFQKGDIAEGYSVSREKKESFPLTVTSAQKNPTAFYLCASSRGAPGQGREKLFFGSGTQLSVL.

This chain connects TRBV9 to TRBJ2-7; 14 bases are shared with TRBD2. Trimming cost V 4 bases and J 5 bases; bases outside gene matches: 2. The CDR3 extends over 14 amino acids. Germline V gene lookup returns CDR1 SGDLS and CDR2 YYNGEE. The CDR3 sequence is CASSLGLAGDEQYF. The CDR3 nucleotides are TGTGCCAGCAGCTTGGGACTAGCGGGAGACGAGCAGTACTTC.

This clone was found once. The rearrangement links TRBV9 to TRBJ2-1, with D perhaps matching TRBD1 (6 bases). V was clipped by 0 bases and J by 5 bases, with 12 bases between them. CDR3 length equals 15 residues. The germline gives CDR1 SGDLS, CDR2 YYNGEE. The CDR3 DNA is TGTGCCAGCAGCGTAGCCGGACAGCTAGACAATGAGCAGTTCTTC. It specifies CASSVAGQLDNEQFF.

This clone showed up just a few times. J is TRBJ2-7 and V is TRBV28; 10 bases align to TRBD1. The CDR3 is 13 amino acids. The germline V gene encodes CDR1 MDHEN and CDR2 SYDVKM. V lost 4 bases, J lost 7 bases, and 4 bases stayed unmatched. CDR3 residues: CASSSGQGGEQYF. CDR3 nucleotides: TGTGCCAGCAGTTCCGGACAGGGGGGGGAGCAGTACTTC.

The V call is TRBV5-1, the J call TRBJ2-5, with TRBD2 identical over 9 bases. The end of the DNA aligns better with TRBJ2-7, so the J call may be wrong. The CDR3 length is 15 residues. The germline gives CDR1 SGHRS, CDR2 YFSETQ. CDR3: CASRRAGGPEVEQYF. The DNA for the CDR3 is TGCGCCAGCCGACGGGCGGGAGGGCCCGAAGTCGAGCAGTACTTC.

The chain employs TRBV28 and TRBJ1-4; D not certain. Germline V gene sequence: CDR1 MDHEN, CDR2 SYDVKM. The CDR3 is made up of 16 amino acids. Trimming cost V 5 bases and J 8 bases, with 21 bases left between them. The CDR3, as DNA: TGTGCCAGCAGTAGACCCTGGCGGGTCTCTGCCGAAAAACTGTTTTTT. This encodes CASSRPWRVSAEKLFF.

CDR3 coding DNA: TGTGCCATCGAGCGCGGCGGAGATACGCAGTATTTT. Translated: CAIERGGDTQYF. The J gene is TRBJ2-3, the V gene TRBV28; D unresolved. Trimming cost V 10 bases and J 5 bases, with 13 bases left between them. This CDR3 contains 12 residues. Germline V CDR1 and CDR2: MDHEN, SYDVKM. The entire variable domain, with the rest obtained from reference TRBV28 and TRBJ2-3, is as follows: DVKVTQSSRYLVKRTGEKVFLECVQDMDHENMFWYRQDPGLGLRLIYFSYDVKMKEKGDIPEGYSVSREKKERFSLILESASTNQTSMYLCAIERGGDTQYFGPGTRLTVL.

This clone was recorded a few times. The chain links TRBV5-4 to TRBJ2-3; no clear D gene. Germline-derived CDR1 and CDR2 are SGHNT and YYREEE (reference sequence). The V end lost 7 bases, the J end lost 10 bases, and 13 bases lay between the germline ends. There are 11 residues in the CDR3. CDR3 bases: TGTGCCAGCTCCGGCGGTTCGGCGCAGTATTTT. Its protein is CASSGGSAQYF.

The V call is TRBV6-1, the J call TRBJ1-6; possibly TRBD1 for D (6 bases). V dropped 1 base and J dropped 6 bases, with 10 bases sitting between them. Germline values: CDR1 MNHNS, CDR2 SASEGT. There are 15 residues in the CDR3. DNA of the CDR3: TGTGCCAGCAGTGAAGGGCGGGGGGCTAATTCACCCCTCCACTTT. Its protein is CASSEGRGANSPLHF.

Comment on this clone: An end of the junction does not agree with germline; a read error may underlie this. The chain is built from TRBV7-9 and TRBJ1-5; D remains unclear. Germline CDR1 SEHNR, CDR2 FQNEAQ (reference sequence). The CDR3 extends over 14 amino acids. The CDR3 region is CSSSPWEGWQPQHF. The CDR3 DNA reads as TGTTCCAGCAGCCCCTGGGAGGGTTGGCAGCCCCAGCATTTT.

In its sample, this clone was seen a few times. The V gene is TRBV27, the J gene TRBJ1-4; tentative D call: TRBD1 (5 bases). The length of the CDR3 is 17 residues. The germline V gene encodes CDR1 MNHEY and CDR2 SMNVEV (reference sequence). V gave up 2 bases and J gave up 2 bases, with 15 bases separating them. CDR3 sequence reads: CASSLGGQGGTNEKLFF. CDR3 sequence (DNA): TGTGCCAGCAGTTTAGGCGGGCAGGGAGGGACTAATGAAAAACTGTTTTTT.

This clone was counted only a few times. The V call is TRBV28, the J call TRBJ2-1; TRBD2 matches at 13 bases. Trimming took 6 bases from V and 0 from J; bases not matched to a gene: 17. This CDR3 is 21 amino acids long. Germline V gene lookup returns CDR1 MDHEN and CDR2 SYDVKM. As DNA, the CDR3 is TGTGCCAGCAGCCTACGGGTGCGGACTAGCGGGAGTAGGGGCTCCTACAATGAGCAGTTCTTC. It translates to CASSLRVRTSGSRGSYNEQFF. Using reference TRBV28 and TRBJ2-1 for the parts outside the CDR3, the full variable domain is DVKVTQSSRYLVKRTGEKVFLECVQDMDHENMFWYRQDPGLGLRLIYFSYDVKMKEKGDIPEGYSVSREKKERFSLILESASTNQTSMYLCASSLRVRTSGSRGSYNEQFFGPGTRLTVL.

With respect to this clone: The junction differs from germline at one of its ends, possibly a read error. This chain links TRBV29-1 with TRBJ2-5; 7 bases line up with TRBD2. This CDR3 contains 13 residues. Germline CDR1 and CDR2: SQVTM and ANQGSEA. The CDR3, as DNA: TGCACCGTTGACCCGTGGGGAGGGGAGACCCAGTACTTC. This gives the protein CTVDPWGGETQYF.